This T cell receptor (beta chain) is drawn from a study of glioma-infiltrating T cells after dendritic cell vaccination. Study observations and caveats: Complete blood and tumor specimen sets were limited to few patients. Longer survival after dendritic cell vaccination followed higher pretreatment TIL content.

Specified time point: after dendritic cell vaccination, including at tumor progression/relapse. Selection required adequate fresh-frozen tumor tissue plus more than two years' survival data. The PCR used 60 V beta and 13 J beta primers. Using immunoSEQ multiplex PCR, the repertoire was profiled, and TCRdb retains in-frame clones only, with some absent. Of roughly 100,000 clones listed, around 90% are singletons. Concerning this clone itself: Its antigen is not identified.

In germline, CDR1 is MDHEN, CDR2 SYDVKM. This CDR3 has 17 residues. V was pared by 5 bases and J by 1 base, with 12 bases of the junction left unmatched. The origin of this receptor is a human donor with glioblastoma. The chain is built from TRBV28 and TRBJ2-5, with 8 bases fitting TRBD2. The sample here was blood, taken after dendritic cell vaccination. Written as DNA, the CDR3 is TGTGCCAGCAGTACTATGCCCGAGCGGGAGAGCCAAGAGACCCAGTACTTC. As protein: CASSTMPERESQETQYF. Based on the CDR3 plus reference TRBV28 and TRBJ2-5, the full variable domain is DVKVTQSSRYLVKRTGEKVFLECVQDMDHENMFWYRQDPGLGLRLIYFSYDVKMKEKGDIPEGYSVSREKKERFSLILESASTNQTSMYLCASSTMPERESQETQYFGPGTRLLVL.